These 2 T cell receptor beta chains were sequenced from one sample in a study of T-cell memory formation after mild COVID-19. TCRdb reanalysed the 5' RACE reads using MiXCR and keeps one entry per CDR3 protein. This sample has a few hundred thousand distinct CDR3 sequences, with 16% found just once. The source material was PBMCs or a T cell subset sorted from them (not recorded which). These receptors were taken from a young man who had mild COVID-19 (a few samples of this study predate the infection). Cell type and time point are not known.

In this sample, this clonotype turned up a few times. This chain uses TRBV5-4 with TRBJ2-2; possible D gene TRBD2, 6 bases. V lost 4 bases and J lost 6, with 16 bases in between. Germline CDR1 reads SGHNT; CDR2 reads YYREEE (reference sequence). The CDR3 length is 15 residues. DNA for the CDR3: TGTGCCAGCAGCCAACCCGGACTATCCGCCGGGGAGCTGTTTTTT. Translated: CASSQPGLSAGELFF.

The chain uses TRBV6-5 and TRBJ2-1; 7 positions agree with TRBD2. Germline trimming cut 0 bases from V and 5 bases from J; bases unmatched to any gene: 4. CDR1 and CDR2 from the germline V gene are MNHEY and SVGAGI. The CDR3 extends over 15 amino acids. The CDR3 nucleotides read TGTGCCAGCAGTTACTCGGGAGGGGTCGACAATGAGCAGTTCTTC. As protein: CASSYSGGVDNEQFF.